These 31 T cell receptor beta chains share one sample of origin, sequenced in a study of regulatory T cells in long-lasting Graves disease. Documented time point: newly diagnosed GD, antithyroid drugs for less than 3 months. The TCR library was made from RNA that had been extracted from PBMCs in TRIzol. CDR3 regions were amplified by Arm-PCR using iRepertoire HTBI primers to build TCR beta libraries. TCRdb redid the calling of the multiplex PCR reads with MiXCR, one entry per CDR3 protein. Of about 420,000 distinct CDR3 sequences in the sample, roughly 15% were seen once. The sample was also reused in another study, on T cells in Graves' hyperthyroidism and ophthalmopathy.

The sequencing here drew on peripheral blood mononuclear cells (PBMCs), taken at new diagnosis, from a patient treated with antithyroid drugs. Receptors originate from a woman aged 18-29 years with Graves disease.

This rearrangement joins TRBV6-5 to TRBJ2-7, with 12 bases matching TRBD2. This CDR3 contains 17 residues. In germline, CDR1 is MNHEY, CDR2 SVGAGI. V lost 4 bases to trimming and J lost 6 bases; unmatched junction nucleotides: 13. The CDR3 spells CASSSTPIGLAGTEQYF. The DNA for the CDR3 is TGTGCCAGCAGTTCGACTCCTATCGGACTAGCGGGAACCGAGCAGTACTTC.

In this sample, this clonotype turned up a few times. This chain connects TRBV7-3 to TRBJ2-1; 11 nucleotides match TRBD2. CDR3 length equals 19 residues. The germline gives CDR1 SGHTA, CDR2 FQGTGA. J gave up 0 bases and V 2 bases, and 9 bases lay outside the gene matches. The CDR3 sequence: CASSLGIAGGPSSYNEQFF. The CDR3 DNA follows: TGTGCCAGCAGCTTAGGTATAGCGGGAGGGCCTAGCTCCTACAATGAGCAGTTCTTC.

This clonotype was picked up many times. The V and J genes are TRBV11-3 and TRBJ2-5, with 8 bases that match TRBD2. The CDR3 totals 14 residues. V trimming: 6 bases; J trimming: 2 bases; junction bases outside the gene matches: 5. Germline values: CDR1 SGHNT, CDR2 YENEEA. The CDR3 sequence is CASRPTSGQETQYF. As DNA, the CDR3 is TGTGCCAGCAGGCCAACTAGCGGACAAGAGACCCAGTACTTC.

There are many counts of this clonotype. The chain is built from TRBV24-1 and TRBJ2-1, with a possible D match to TRBD1 (6 bases). Trimming left V 0 bases short and J 2 bases short, with 10 bases between. Germline CDR1 is KGHDR and CDR2 is SFDVKD. This CDR3 is built from 16 residues. Written as DNA, the CDR3 is TGTGCCACCAGTGATTTGGGCAGGGGCCCCTACAATGAGCAGTTCTTC. Protein sequence: CATSDLGRGPYNEQFF.

This clonotype was recorded at least ten times. This chain connects TRBV6-5 to TRBJ2-7, with 7 bases lining up with TRBD2. The CDR3 extends over 15 amino acids. Germline V gene sequence: CDR1 MNHEY, CDR2 SVGAGI. The ends lost 4 bases at V and 2 bases at J; junction bases unmatched: 8. CDR3 bases: TGTGCCAGCAGTTTTCCGACTAGCCACACCTACGAGCAGTACTTC. Translation: CASSFPTSHTYEQYF.

This clonotype was observed a few times. The gene calls are TRBV11-2 and TRBJ2-3; 11 nucleotides line up with TRBD1. Matching the DNA end better, TRBJ2-5 makes the J call doubtful. CDR1 and CDR2 from the germline V gene are SGHAT and FQNNGV. This CDR3 has 16 amino acids. The CDR3: CASSLAGTGGFETQYF. The CDR3 DNA reads as TGTGCCAGCAGCTTAGCCGGGACAGGGGGTTTTGAGACCCAGTACTTC.

This clonotype was counted only a few times. This chain links TRBV6-2 or TRBV6-3 with TRBJ2-7; 9 nucleotides line up with TRBD2. Germline V CDR1 and CDR2: MNHEY, SVGEGT. With V trimmed by 2 bases and J by 3 bases, 8 bases remained unmatched. This CDR3 spans 16 amino acids. The CDR3 DNA reads TGTGCCAGCAGTTACGGACGACTAGCGGCGTACTACGAGCAGTACTTC. Amino acid sequence: CASSYGRLAAYYEQYF.

The chain carries TRBV10-3 and TRBJ2-1; the D gene is possibly TRBD1 (6 bases). Germline assignment: CDR1 ENHRY and CDR2 SYGVKD. Between the trimmed V and J ends, which lost 2 bases and 5 bases, there was a span of 16 bases. CDR3 size: 16 residues. The CDR3 reads CAISESGAGANNEQFF. The CDR3 region has the DNA TGTGCCATCAGTGAGAGTGGGGCAGGGGCAAACAATGAGCAGTTCTTC.

J is TRBJ2-7 and V is TRBV5-1; 12 positions agree with TRBD2. J lost 6 bases, V lost 0 bases, and 4 bases had no gene match. CDR1 and CDR2 (germline): SGHRS, YFSETQ. The length of the CDR3 is 15 residues. CDR3 residues: CASSLAASGRGEQYF. In DNA form, the CDR3 reads TGCGCCAGCAGCTTGGCTGCTAGCGGGAGGGGCGAGCAGTACTTC.

The chain combines TRBV20-1 with TRBJ2-7, with D hard to call. CDR1 and CDR2 (germline): DFQATT, SNEGSKA (reference sequence). The V and J ends lost 3 bases and 2 bases respectively, with 14 bases between them. The CDR3 extends over 14 amino acids. CDR3 coding DNA: TGCAGTGCTAGGCTAAGTGAGGCCCCCTACGAGCAGTACTTC. Amino acids: CSARLSEAPYEQYF.

The CDR3 DNA follows: TGCGCCAGCAGCCAAGCCGGAGACTACAATGAGCAGTTCTTC. Protein product: CASSQAGDYNEQFF. This sequence joins TRBV4-1 and TRBJ2-1, with D hard to call. The V gene's germline CDR1 is MGHRA and CDR2 YSYEKL. CDR3 size: 14 residues. Trimming cost V 1 base and J 3 bases, with 7 bases left between them.

This clonotype was detected ten times or more. The gene calls are TRBV24-1 and TRBJ2-3, with D perhaps TRBD1 (5 bases). Germline V lookup: CDR1 KGHDR, CDR2 SFDVKD. This CDR3 is built from 15 residues. V lost 4 bases to trimming and J lost 0 bases, with 10 bases between them. The CDR3 protein is CATSETATSTDTQYF. DNA for the CDR3: TGTGCCACCAGTGAGACAGCAACTAGCACAGATACGCAGTATTTT.

The V gene is TRBV5-1, the J gene TRBJ2-1; 9 positions agree with TRBD2. Trimming took 4 bases from V and 9 from J; bases not matched to a gene: 17. The V gene's germline CDR1 is SGHRS and CDR2 YFSETQ. This CDR3 is built from 17 residues. CDR3 DNA sequence: TGCGCCAGCAGCAGTTACCCGACTAGCGGTCAGGGTAGTGAGCAGTTCTTC. It specifies CASSSYPTSGQGSEQFF.

This clonotype was seen only a few times. An end of the junction differs from the germline gene, which may be a read error. The J gene is TRBJ2-3, the V gene TRBV14; D remains ambiguous. CDR1 and CDR2 from the germline V gene are SGHDN and FVKESK. The CDR3 is 17 amino acids. As DNA, the CDR3 is TGTGCCGGCAGCCAAGACGGTCTCTCGTCATGGGCAGATACGCAGTATTTT. Protein sequence: CAGSQDGLSSWADTQYF.

The sample holds many counts of this clonotype. The chain employs TRBV11-2 and TRBJ2-1, with 9 positions matching TRBD2. Per the germline V gene, CDR1 is SGHAT and CDR2 is FQNNGV. With V trimmed by 1 base and J by 6 bases, 7 bases remained unmatched. This CDR3 region has 16 residues. CDR3 sequence (DNA): TGTGCCAGCAGCTTAGTTTGGACTAGCGAGTTCAATGAGCAGTTCTTC. It yields the protein CASSLVWTSEFNEQFF.

This clonotype was seen many times. V and J are TRBV30 and TRBJ1-2, with D unclear. V was shortened by 1 base and J by 5 bases, with 8 bases between the two germline ends. Germline lookup yields CDR1 GTSNPN and CDR2 SVGIG (reference sequence). The CDR3 covers 12 residues. The DNA for the CDR3 is TGTGCCTGGAGTGGTAGCGAATATGGCTACACCTTC. Translating gives CAWSGSEYGYTF.

This rearrangement joins TRBV24-1 to TRBJ2-5, with D unresolved. Between the trimmed V and J ends, which lost 0 bases and 1 base, there was a span of 5 bases. CDR1 and CDR2 (germline): KGHDR, SFDVKD. The CDR3 length is 14 residues. CDR3 amino acids: CATSDLGSQETQYF. CDR3 bases: TGTGCCACCAGTGATTTGGGCTCCCAAGAGACCCAGTACTTC.

The rearrangement links TRBV18 to TRBJ1-1, with TRBD1 as a possible D gene (6 bases). Per germline, CDR1 KGHSH and CDR2 LQKENI. This CDR3 region has 14 residues. Trimming cost V 2 bases and J 5 bases, with 12 bases left between them. CDR3 region: CASSPIKGGTEAFF. The CDR3 DNA follows: TGTGCCAGCTCACCAATAAAGGGGGGTACTGAAGCTTTCTTT.

This clonotype was picked up many times. The gene calls are TRBV20-1 and TRBJ2-7, with D perhaps TRBD2 (6 bases). Germline V lookup: CDR1 DFQATT, CDR2 SNEGSKA (reference sequence). Trimming cost V 4 bases and J 4 bases, with 17 bases left between them. The CDR3 is made up of 14 amino acids. The CDR3 DNA reads as TGCAGTGCTAAGATCGGTGGGAGCGGGTACGAGCAGTACTTC. This encodes CSAKIGGSGYEQYF.

The sample holds a few counts of this clonotype. V gene TRBV2 combines with J gene TRBJ2-2; 14 nucleotides align to TRBD2. After removal of 6 bases from V and 5 bases from J, the junction contained 14 bases not matched to a gene. This CDR3 region has 19 residues. Germline lookup yields CDR1 SNHLY and CDR2 FYNNEI. CDR3 amino acids: CASSNSRGTSGSKTGELFF. The CDR3 bases are TGTGCCAGCAGCAACAGTAGGGGGACTAGCGGGAGCAAAACCGGGGAGCTGTTTTTT. The entire variable domain, with the rest obtained from reference TRBV2 and TRBJ2-2, is as follows: EPEVTQTPSHQVTQMGQEVILRCVPISNHLYFYWYRQILGQKVEFLVSFYNNEISEKSEIFDDQFSVERPDGSNFTLKIRSTKLEDSAMYFCASSNSRGTSGSKTGELFFGEGSRLTVL.

This clonotype was seen ten or more times. The V call is TRBV14, the J call TRBJ2-1, with 8 bases fitting TRBD2. Trimming took 3 bases from V and 2 from J; bases not matched to a gene: 9. The CDR3 has 17 amino acids. In germline, CDR1 is SGHDN, CDR2 FVKESK. The CDR3 region has the DNA TGTGCCAGCAGCCAGAAAGCGGGAGAGGTAACCTACAATGAGCAGTTCTTC. This codes for CASSQKAGEVTYNEQFF. The complete variable domain, with remaining parts taken from reference TRBV14 and TRBJ2-1, reads EAGVTQFPSHSVIEKGQTVTLRCDPISGHDNLYWYRRVMGKEIKFLLHFVKESKQDESGMPNNRFLAERTGGTYSTLKVQPAELEDSGVYFCASSQKAGEVTYNEQFFGPGTRLTVL.

This clonotype was seen many times. The V gene is TRBV28, the J gene TRBJ2-4, with 7 bases fitting TRBD1. The CDR3 covers 13 residues. Trimming removed 6 bases from V and 7 bases from J; junction bases left unmatched: 6. Germline V gives CDR1 MDHEN, CDR2 SYDVKM. The DNA for the CDR3 is TGTGCCAGCAGACCGGAAGGGGGCAACATTCAGTACTTC. As protein: CASRPEGGNIQYF.

This clonotype was counted once. The J gene is TRBJ2-3, the V gene TRBV30; 7 bases map to TRBD1. Germline V lookup: CDR1 GTSNPN, CDR2 SVGIG (reference sequence). V lost 0 bases to trimming and J lost 6 bases; unmatched junction nucleotides: 15. CDR3 length: 17 amino acids. CDR3 in DNA: TGTGCCTGGAGTGTAAGTTTAATAGGGGGCGAAGGTGATACGCAGTATTTT. This encodes CAWSVSLIGGEGDTQYF.

This clonotype appeared many times. The rearrangement uses TRBV4-3 and TRBJ2-3, with TRBD2 matching over 9 bases. This CDR3 has 14 residues. The trim removed 6 bases at V and 3 bases at J, leaving 4 bases unmatched. Germline loops: CDR1 LGHNA, CDR2 YSLEER. Here the CDR3 DNA reads TGCGCCAGCAGGGCGGGAGGGCCGACAGATACGCAGTATTTT. It specifies CASRAGGPTDTQYF.

This clonotype occurred many times. This chain connects TRBV27 to TRBJ2-5; the D gene is possibly TRBD1 (5 bases). The CDR3 totals 17 residues. Per germline, CDR1 MNHEY and CDR2 SMNVEV (reference sequence). V lost 4 bases to trimming and J lost 0 bases, with 18 bases between them. The CDR3 coding sequence is TGTGCCAGCAGTTCCCGACGACAGAAAACTTACCAAGAGACCCAGTACTTC. It codes for CASSSRRQKTYQETQYF.

As for this clonotype: This may stem from a read error, because a much larger clone lies one nucleotide away. The chain has TRBV7-2 and TRBJ2-7; unclear D gene. The length of the CDR3 is 11 residues. The V and J ends lost 1 base and 9 bases respectively, with 7 bases between them. Germline lookup yields CDR1 SGHTA and CDR2 FQGNSA. The DNA of the CDR3 is TGTGCCAGCAGCTTAGAAGACGGGCAGTACTTC. Protein: CASSLEDGQYF.

Concerning this clonotype: One base away lies a much larger clone, so this may be a sequencing read error. The chain joins TRBV27 to TRBJ2-1; 10 bases are a match to TRBD2. Trimming took 5 bases from V and 10 from J; bases not matched to a gene: 35. CDR1 and CDR2 (germline): MNHEY, SMNVEV (reference sequence). The CDR3 runs 23 residues. The CDR3 DNA reads TGTGCCAGCAGTCCCGACAGGGGTTCGTCTTACAGTCGTAGCGGGAGGACTTCCTACGAGCAGTTCTTC. Its translation is CASSPDRGSSYSRSGRTSYEQFF.

This chain uses TRBV6-5 with TRBJ1-2; D possibly corresponds to TRBD1 (6 bases). Deletions cut 2 bases from V and 8 bases from J, with 12 bases between. The CDR3 has 13 residues. Per the germline V gene, CDR1 is MNHEY and CDR2 is SVGAGI. The CDR3 sequence: CASSYGTPWGYTF. Written as DNA, the CDR3 is TGTGCCAGCAGTTACGGGACACCTTGGGGCTACACCTTC.

This clonotype was counted a few times. The rearrangement links TRBV3-1 to TRBJ1-2; possibly TRBD1 for D (6 bases). Germline V CDR1 and CDR2: LGHDT, YNNKEL (reference sequence). The germline V and J ends were trimmed by 4 bases and 1 base, with 10 bases remaining between them. This CDR3 spans 14 amino acids. DNA of the CDR3: TGTGCCAGCAGCCGAACAGGGAGTAACTATGGCTACACCTTC. This gives the protein CASSRTGSNYGYTF.

This clonotype came up a few times. The chain combines TRBV20-1 with TRBJ1-2; the D gene is possibly TRBD1 (5 bases). Deletions cut 0 bases from V and 2 bases from J, with 13 bases between. The CDR3 is 15 amino acids. CDR1 is DFQATT, CDR2 SNEGSKA, per germline (reference sequence). CDR3 sequence reads: CSARDHPDKNYGYTF. In nucleotides, the CDR3 is TGCAGTGCTAGAGACCACCCGGACAAGAACTATGGCTACACCTTC.

This clonotype occurred many times. As DNA, the CDR3 is TGCAGTGCTAGTCTGGGACAGGGGGATCAGCCCCAGCATTTT. It specifies CSASLGQGDQPQHF. The genes are TRBV20-1 and TRBJ1-5, with TRBD1 identical over 11 bases. Germline V CDR1 and CDR2: DFQATT, SNEGSKA (reference sequence). This CDR3 contains 14 residues. The V and J ends lost 3 bases and 5 bases, in that order; junction bases with no gene match: 3.